Below, 5 T cell receptor beta chains from the same sample are listed, as sequenced in a study of cytomegalovirus exposure and HLA in healthy donors. The PCR made use of 60 Vbeta and 13 Jbeta primers. Produced via immunoSEQ multiplex PCR; TCRdb's table is partial and in-frame only. The sample totals 100,000 to 150,000 clones. Sequenced: PBMCs. These receptors came from a man aged 40-55 years in good health and CMV-seronegative.

The V gene is TRBV7-3, the J gene TRBJ2-2; D possibly corresponds to TRBD2 (6 bases). Germline CDR1 and CDR2: SGHTA and FQGTGA. The length of the CDR3 is 15 residues. The V end was cut by 2 bases, the J end by 6 bases, with 13 bases between. CDR3 sequence (DNA): TGTGCCAGCAGCTTAGTCGGGAGCGGGCCCGGGGAGCTGTTTTTT. It specifies CASSLVGSGPGELFF.

The CDR3 nucleotides read TGTGCCAGCAGCGAGCGGGGGGGGTACGAGCAGTACTTC. This sequence encodes CASSERGGYEQYF. The rearrangement joins TRBV9 to TRBJ2-7; 10 positions match TRBD2. CDR3 length: 13 residues. The germline V gene encodes CDR1 SGDLS and CDR2 YYNGEE. V was pared by 3 bases and J by 4 bases, with 1 base of the junction left unmatched.

The V and J genes are TRBV5-8 and TRBJ2-7, with TRBD2 as a possible D gene (6 bases). The ends were cut back, 0 bases at V and 3 bases at J, with 13 bases in the middle. The CDR3 loop spans 15 amino acids. In germline, CDR1 is SGHTS, CDR2 YDEGEE. This chain's CDR3 is CASSLGASANYEQYF. In nucleotides, the CDR3 is TGTGCCAGCAGCTTGGGGGCTAGCGCCAACTACGAGCAGTACTTC.

The V gene is TRBV5-4, the J gene TRBJ1-2; no clear D. V lost 0 bases and J 8 bases, leaving 8 bases between the germline ends. Per germline, CDR1 SGHNT and CDR2 YYREEE (reference sequence). CDR3 length equals 12 residues. The CDR3: CASSLDNNGYTF. CDR3 nucleotide sequence: TGTGCCAGCAGCTTGGACAACAACGGCTACACCTTC.

The chain uses TRBV2 and TRBJ2-7; D not certain. The CDR3 contains 10 residues. Trimming removed 3 bases from V and 7 bases from J, with 4 bases in between. The germline gives CDR1 SNHLY, CDR2 FYNNEI. Here the CDR3 DNA reads TGTGCCAGCAGTGACTTAGAGCAGTACTTC. Residues: CASSDLEQYF.